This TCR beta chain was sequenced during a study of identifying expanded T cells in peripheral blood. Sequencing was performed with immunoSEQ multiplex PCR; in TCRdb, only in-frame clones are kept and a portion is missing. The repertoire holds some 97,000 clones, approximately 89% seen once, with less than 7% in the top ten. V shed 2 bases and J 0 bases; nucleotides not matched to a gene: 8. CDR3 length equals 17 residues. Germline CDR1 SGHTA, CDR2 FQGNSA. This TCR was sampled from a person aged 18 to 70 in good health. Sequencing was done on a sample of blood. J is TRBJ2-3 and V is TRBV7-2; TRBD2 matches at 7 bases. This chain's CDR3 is CASSLFPSGSSTDTQYF. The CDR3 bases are TGTGCCAGCAGCTTATTTCCTAGCGGCAGTAGCACAGATACGCAGTATTTT.